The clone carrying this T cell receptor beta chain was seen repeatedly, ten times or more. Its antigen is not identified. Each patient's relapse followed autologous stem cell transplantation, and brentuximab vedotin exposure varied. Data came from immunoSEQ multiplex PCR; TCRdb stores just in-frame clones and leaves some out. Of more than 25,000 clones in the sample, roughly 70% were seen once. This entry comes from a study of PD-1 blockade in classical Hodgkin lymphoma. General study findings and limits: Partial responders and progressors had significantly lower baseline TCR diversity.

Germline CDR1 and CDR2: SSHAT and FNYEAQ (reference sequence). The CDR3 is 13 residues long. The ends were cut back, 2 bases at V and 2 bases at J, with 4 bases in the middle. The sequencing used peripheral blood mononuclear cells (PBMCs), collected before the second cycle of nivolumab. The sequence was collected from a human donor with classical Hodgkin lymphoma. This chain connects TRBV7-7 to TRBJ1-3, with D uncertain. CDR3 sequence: CASSLFTGNTIYF. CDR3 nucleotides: TGTGCCAGCAGCTTATTTACTGGAAACACCATATATTTT.